Listed below are T cell receptor beta chains from one sample, sequenced in a study of post-analysis software for immune sequencing data. Via MiXCR, TCRdb re-called the PCR reads, giving one row per CDR3 protein. The data hold roughly 620,000 distinct CDR3 sequences, with around 44% observed a single time. The sample was blood. The receptors were gathered from a girl between 5 and 17 years old with multiple sclerosis. CDR3s include the opening cysteine and the closing phenylalanine or tryptophan. Each record gives: CDR3 length, J gene, clone size, V gene, D gene, CDR3 protein. The D gene is left open where the match is weak. Not all rows give a size; the values are once, few, many and, for expanded clones, a class.

17,TRBJ2-1,NA,TRBV7-9,TRBD2,CASSSPRASGGEDEQFF
15,TRBJ2-1,few,TRBV5-1,NA,CASSLWTPGNNEQFF
14,NA,NA,TRBV5-1,TRBD1,CASGPGTVLYEQYF
13,TRBJ2-1,many,TRBV29-1,NA,CSVEGPIRNEQFF
13,TRBJ2-2,NA,TRBV5-1,NA,CASRVSNTGELFF
15,TRBJ2-3,NA,TRBV3-1,NA,CASSQDMTATDTQYF
13,TRBJ2-7,NA,TRBV20-1,NA,CSAREEGGYEQYF
13,TRBJ2-7,NA,TRBV20-1,TRBD1,CSARGNRGYEQYF
17,TRBJ2-1,once,TRBV5-6,TRBD2,CASSSGLAGPSYNEQFF
20,TRBJ2-3,few,TRBV6-5,NA,CASSSAAAGDIGWGTDTQYF
16,TRBJ2-7,few,TRBV3-1,TRBD2,CASSIGLAGTSYEQYF
15,TRBJ1-5,NA,TRBV24-1,NA,CATSDSQGNNQPQHF
18,TRBJ2-1,NA,TRBV4-1,TRBD2,CASSQGASGRAPYNEQFF
15,TRBJ2-5,NA,TRBV29-1,TRBD1,CSAQGETGGRETQYF
18,TRBJ1-6,NA,TRBV7-2,TRBD1,CASTSDRGLSSYNSPLHF
12,TRBJ2-4,few,TRBV6-6,NA,CASSYTENIQYF
15,TRBJ1-4,NA,TRBV27,TRBD1,CASTLGTGRNEKLFF
15,TRBJ2-3,few,TRBV25-1,TRBD1,CASSLGDRAPDTQYF
15,TRBJ2-1,NA,TRBV6-1,NA,CASSGETSLHNEQFF
14,TRBJ1-2,few,TRBV2,TRBD1,CASTKDRDNYGYTF
15,NA,NA,TRBV12-5,TRBD2,CASGFGGLRLYEQYF
14,TRBJ2-7,many,TRBV5-1,TRBD2,CASSWTSGNHEQYF
18,TRBJ2-7,NA,TRBV3-1,TRBD2,CASSQVGGAGTSAYEQYF